This TCR beta chain comes out of a study of human T cells and chemical hapten exposure. About the study: 2% DPC applied to a roughly 2 cm by roughly 2 cm arm area sensitized donors.

The CDR3 is 14 residues long. Trimming took off 2 bases at V and 1 base at J, with 8 bases between the two ends. Authors' data handling: Sampled TCR counts reached a median of 95,638 per sample, with values ranging from about 23,224 to 700,000. TCRdb re-analysed the RACE reads in MiXCR, keeping a single row per CDR3 protein. The authors' filters were not applied to this entry. Seen here are just under 350,000 distinct CDR3 sequences, around 7% observed once, and the top ten hold 8.4%. Time point here: patch test 1, 2 weeks after DPC sensitization. Documented treatment: therapeutic diphenylcyclopropenone sensitization with weekly scalp DPC.

The material sequenced was whole blood, taken in connection with sensitization to the hapten diphenylcyclopropenone (DPC). The chain has TRBV12-3 or TRBV12-4 and TRBJ1-2; a weak D match, TRBD1 (6 bases). The source is a woman younger than 35 with alopecia areata. Some clones in this sample may be carry-over from other donors' samples. The CDR3 spells CASSLTGLNYGYTF. The DNA of the CDR3 is TGTGCCAGCAGTTTAACAGGGCTTAACTATGGCTACACCTTC.